This TCR beta chain was profiled in a study of T cell clones after liver transplantation. The wider study: Post-transplant blood was tracked for graft-donor-reactive T cell clones identified in a pre-transplant mixed lymphocyte reaction. Blood was drawn pre-transplant, before withdrawal, and after full or failed withdrawal.

Trimming removed 8 bases at V and 8 bases at J, with 6 bases between. Per germline, CDR1 MDHEN and CDR2 SYDVKM. This CDR3 contains 10 residues. Method: immunoSEQ multiplex PCR; TCRdb's copy keeps in-frame clones and lacks some. The table lists 85,000 to 110,000 clones, approximately 79% of them singletons. This TCR was sampled from a human patient who received a liver transplant. A subset of T cells may come from the graft donor. The chain couples TRBV28 to TRBJ1-4, with D uncertain. Here the sequenced sample was CD4+ T cells from blood, taken approximately 4 years after liver transplant. The CDR3 DNA sequence: TGTGCCAGCCTCCGGGAAAAACTGTTTTTT. Translated, it gives CASLREKLFF.